This T cell receptor (beta chain) is from a study of blood T cell repertoires in COVID-19. V was pared by 0 bases and J by 3 bases, with 13 bases between. CDR3 size: 15 residues. Germline CDR1 SGDLS, CDR2 YYNGEE. Clones were read by immunoSEQ multiplex PCR, and TCRdb kept only the in-frame ones, dropping some. This table has around 230,000 clones, over 70% appearing once. V and J are TRBV9 and TRBJ2-7; possibly TRBD2 for D (7 bases). The sequenced sample was peripheral blood. The source is a woman aged 50 to 60 with acute or convalescent COVID-19. The CDR3 loop is CASSVAGGGYYEQYF. CDR3 sequence (DNA): TGTGCCAGCAGCGTAGCAGGCGGGGGCTACTACGAGCAGTACTTC. The full variable domain, rest sourced from reference TRBV9 and TRBJ2-7, is DSGVTQTPKHLITATGQRVTLRCSPRSGDLSVYWYQQSLDQGLQFLIQYYNGEERAKGNILERFSAQQFPDLHSELNLSSLELGDSALYFCASSVAGGGYYEQYFGPGTRLTVT.